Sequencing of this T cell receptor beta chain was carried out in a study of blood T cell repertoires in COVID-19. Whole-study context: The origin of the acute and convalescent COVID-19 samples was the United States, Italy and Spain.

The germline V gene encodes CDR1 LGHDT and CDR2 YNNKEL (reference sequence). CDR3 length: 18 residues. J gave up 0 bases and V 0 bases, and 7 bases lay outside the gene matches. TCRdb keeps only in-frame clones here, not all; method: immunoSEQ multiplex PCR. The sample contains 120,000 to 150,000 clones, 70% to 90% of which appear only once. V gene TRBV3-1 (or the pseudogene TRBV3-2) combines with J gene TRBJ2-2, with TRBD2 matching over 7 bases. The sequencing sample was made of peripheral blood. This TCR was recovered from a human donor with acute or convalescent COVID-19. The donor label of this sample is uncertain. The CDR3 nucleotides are TGTGCCAGCAGCCAAGATTCTGGGGGACTAACGAACACCGGGGAGCTGTTTTTT. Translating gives CASSQDSGGLTNTGELFF.